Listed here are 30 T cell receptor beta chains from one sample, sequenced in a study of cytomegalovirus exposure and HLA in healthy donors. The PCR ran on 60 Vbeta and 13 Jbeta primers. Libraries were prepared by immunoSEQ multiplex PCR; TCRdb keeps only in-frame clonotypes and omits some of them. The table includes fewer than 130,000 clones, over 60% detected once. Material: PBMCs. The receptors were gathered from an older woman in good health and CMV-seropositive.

The CDR3 DNA follows: TGTGCCAGCAGTTACCCGACAGGGGGCAGTGAAGCTTTCTTT. Protein: CASSYPTGGSEAFF. This chain links TRBV6-6 with TRBJ1-1; TRBD1 aligns across 10 bases. The CDR3 loop spans 14 amino acids. J was trimmed by 7 bases and V by 2 bases; bases with no gene match: 4. Germline-derived CDR1 and CDR2 are MNHNY and SVGAGI (reference sequence).

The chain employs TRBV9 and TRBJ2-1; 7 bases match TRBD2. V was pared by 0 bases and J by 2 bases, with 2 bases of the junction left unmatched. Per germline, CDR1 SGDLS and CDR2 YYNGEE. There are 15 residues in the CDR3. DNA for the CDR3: TGTGCCAGCAGCGTAGGGGGACTAACCTACAATGAGCAGTTCTTC. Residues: CASSVGGLTYNEQFF.

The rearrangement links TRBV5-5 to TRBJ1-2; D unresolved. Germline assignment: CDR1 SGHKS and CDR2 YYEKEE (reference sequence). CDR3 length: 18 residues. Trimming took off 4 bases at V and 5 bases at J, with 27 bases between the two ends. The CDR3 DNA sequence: TGTGCCAGCAGCCGGATCTCGGGAGGAGGCCTTAATGGGTATGGCTACACCTTC. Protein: CASSRISGGGLNGYGYTF. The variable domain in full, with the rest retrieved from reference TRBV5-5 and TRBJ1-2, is DAGVTQSPTHLIKTRGQQVTLRCSPISGHKSVSWYQQVLGQGPQFIFQYYEKEERGRGNFPDRFSARQFPNYSSELNVNALLLGDSALYLCASSRISGGGLNGYGYTFGSGTRLTVV.

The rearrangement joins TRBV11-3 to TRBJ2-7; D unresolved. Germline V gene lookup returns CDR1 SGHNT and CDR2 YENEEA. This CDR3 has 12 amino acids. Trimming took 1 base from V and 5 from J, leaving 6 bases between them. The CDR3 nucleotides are TGTGCCAGCAGCTTAGGGCTCCACGAGCAGTACTTC. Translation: CASSLGLHEQYF.

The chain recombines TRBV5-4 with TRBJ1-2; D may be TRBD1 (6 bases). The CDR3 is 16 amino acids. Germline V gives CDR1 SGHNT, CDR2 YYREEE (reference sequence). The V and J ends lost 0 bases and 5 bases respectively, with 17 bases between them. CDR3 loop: CASSLAAQGLGYGYTF. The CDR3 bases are TGTGCCAGCAGCTTGGCCGCCCAGGGGCTTGGGTATGGCTACACCTTC.

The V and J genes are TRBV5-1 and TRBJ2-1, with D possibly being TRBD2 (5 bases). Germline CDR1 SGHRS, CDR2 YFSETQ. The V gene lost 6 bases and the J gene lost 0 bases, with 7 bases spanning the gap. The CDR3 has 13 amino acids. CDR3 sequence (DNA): TGCGCCAGCACGGAGGCCTCCTACAATGAGCAGTTCTTC. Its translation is CASTEASYNEQFF.

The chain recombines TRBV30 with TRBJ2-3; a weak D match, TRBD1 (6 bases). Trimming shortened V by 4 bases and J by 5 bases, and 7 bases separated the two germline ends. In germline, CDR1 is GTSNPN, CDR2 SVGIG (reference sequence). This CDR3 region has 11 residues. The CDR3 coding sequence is TGTGCCTGGAAGACAGGAGATACGCAGTATTTT. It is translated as CAWKTGDTQYF.

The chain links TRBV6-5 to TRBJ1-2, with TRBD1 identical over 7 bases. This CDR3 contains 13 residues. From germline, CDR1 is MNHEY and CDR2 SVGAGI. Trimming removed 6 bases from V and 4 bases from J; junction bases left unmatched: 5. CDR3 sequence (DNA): TGTGCCAGCAGCCTGGGACAGACCTATGGCTACACCTTC. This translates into CASSLGQTYGYTF.

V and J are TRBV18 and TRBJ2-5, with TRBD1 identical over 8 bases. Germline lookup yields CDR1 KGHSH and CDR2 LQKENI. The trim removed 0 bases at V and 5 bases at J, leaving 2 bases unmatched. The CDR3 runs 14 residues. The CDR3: CASSPPTGEETQYF. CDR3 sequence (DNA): TGTGCCAGCTCACCACCGACAGGGGAGGAGACCCAGTACTTC.

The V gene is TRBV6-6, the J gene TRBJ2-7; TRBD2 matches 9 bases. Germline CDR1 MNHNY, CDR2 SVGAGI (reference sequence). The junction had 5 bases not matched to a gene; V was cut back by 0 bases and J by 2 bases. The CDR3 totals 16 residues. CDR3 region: CASSYSRLAGTYEQYF. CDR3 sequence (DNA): TGTGCCAGCAGTTACTCGCGGCTAGCGGGGACCTACGAGCAGTACTTC.

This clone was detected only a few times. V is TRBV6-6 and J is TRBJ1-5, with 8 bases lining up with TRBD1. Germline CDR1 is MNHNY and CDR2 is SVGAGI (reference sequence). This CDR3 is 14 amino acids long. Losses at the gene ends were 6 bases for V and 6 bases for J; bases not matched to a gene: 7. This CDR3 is CASSRDRGAQPQHF. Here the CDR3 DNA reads TGTGCCAGCAGCCGAGACAGGGGAGCTCAGCCCCAGCATTTT.

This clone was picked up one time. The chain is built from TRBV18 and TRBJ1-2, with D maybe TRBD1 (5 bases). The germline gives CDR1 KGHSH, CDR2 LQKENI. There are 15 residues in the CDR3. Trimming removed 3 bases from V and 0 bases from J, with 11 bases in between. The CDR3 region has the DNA TGTGCCAGCTCACCGGCGACAGTAGCTAACTATGGCTACACCTTC. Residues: CASSPATVANYGYTF.

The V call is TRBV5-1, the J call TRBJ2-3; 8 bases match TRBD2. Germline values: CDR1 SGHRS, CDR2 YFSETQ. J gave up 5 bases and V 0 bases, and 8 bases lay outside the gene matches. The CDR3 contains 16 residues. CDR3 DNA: TGCGCCAGCAGCTTGGTTCAAGCGGGAGCGAGAGATACGCAGTATTTT. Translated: CASSLVQAGARDTQYF.

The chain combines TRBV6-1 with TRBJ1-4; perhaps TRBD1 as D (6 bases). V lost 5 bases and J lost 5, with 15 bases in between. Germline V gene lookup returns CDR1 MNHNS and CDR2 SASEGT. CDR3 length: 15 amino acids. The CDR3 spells CASSTHGQMNEKLFF. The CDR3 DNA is TGTGCCAGCAGTACACACGGACAGATGAATGAAAAACTGTTTTTT.

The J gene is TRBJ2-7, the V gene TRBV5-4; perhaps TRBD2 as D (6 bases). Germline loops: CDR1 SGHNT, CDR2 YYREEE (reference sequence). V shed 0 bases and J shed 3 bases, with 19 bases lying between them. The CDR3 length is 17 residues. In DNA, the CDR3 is TGTGCCAGCAGCTTGGGACTAGAGGCCCCTGTCAGCTACGAGCAGTACTTC. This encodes CASSLGLEAPVSYEQYF.

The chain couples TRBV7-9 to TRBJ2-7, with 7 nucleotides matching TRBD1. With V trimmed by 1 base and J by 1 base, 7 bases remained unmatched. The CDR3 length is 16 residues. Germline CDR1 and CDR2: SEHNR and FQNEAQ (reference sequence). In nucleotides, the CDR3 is TGTGCCAGCAGCTTAGGCGGCAGGGGGAAATCCTACGAGCAGTACTTC. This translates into CASSLGGRGKSYEQYF.

The CDR3 DNA is TGTGCCAGCACCCCGAGGGTGGAACAGCCCCAGCATTTT. Translating gives CASTPRVEQPQHF. The chain recombines TRBV28 with TRBJ1-5; D is undetermined. The germline CDR1 and CDR2 sequences are MDHEN and SYDVKM. Trimming removed 7 bases from V and 7 bases from J, with 14 bases in between. The CDR3 contains 13 residues.

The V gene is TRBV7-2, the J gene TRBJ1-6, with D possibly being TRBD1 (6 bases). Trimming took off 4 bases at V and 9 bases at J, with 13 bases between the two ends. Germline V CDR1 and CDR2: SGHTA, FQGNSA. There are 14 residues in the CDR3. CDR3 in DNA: TGTGCCAGCAGCTCCTCCGGACAGTCTTCACCCCTCCACTTT. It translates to CASSSSGQSSPLHF.

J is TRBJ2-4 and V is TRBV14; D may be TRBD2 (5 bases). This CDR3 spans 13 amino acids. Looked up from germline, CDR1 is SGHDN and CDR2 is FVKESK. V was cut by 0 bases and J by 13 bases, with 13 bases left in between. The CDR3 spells CASSQDAGTGQYF. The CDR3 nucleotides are TGTGCCAGCAGCCAAGACGCGGGTACGGGGCAGTACTTC.

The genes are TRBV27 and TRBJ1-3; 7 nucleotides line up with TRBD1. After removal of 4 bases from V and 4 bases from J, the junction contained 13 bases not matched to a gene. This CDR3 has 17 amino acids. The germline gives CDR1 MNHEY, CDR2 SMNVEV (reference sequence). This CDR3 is CASSSGEARGLGNTIYF. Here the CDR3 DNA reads TGTGCCAGCAGTTCGGGTGAGGCGAGGGGGCTAGGAAACACCATATATTTT.

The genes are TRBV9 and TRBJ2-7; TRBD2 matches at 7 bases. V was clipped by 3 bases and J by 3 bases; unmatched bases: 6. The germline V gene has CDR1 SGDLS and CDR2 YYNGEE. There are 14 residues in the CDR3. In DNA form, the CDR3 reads TGTGCCAGCAGCGCGGGACTACTACGCTACGAGCAGTACTTC. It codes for CASSAGLLRYEQYF.

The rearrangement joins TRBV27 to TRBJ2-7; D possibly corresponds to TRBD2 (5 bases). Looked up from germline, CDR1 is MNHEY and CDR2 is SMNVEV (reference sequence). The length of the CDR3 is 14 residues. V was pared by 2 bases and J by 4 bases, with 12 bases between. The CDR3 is CASSLNSRGYEQYF. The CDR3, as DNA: TGTGCCAGCAGTTTAAATTCCCGGGGATACGAGCAGTACTTC.

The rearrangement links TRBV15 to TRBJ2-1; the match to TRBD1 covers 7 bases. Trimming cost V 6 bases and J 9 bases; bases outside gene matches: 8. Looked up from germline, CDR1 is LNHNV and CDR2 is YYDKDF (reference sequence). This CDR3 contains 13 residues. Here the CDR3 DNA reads TGTGCCACCAGAACACTCAGGGGGACTGAGCAGTTCTTC. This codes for CATRTLRGTEQFF.

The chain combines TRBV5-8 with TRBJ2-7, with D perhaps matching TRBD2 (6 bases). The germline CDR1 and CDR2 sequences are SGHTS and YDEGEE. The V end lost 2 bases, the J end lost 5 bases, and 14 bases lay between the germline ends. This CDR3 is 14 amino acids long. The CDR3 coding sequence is TGTGCCAGCAGCTTCCACGGGAGTGGGGACGAGCAGTACTTC. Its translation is CASSFHGSGDEQYF.

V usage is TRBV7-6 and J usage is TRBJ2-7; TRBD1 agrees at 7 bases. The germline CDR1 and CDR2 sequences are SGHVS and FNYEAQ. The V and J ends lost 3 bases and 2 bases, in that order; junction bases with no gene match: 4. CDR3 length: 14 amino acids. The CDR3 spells CASSFGDRAYEQYF. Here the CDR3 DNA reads TGTGCCAGCAGCTTTGGAGACAGGGCCTACGAGCAGTACTTC.

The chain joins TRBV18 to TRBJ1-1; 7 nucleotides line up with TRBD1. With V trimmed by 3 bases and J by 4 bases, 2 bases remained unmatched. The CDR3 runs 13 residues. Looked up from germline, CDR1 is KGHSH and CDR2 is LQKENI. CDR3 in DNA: TGTGCCAGCTCACCGACAGGGCCCACTGAAGCTTTCTTT. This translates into CASSPTGPTEAFF.

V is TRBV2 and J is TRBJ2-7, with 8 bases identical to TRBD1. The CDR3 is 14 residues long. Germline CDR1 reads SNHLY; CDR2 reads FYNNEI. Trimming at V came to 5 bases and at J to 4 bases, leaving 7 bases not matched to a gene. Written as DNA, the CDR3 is TGTGCCAGCAGTTGGACAGGGCCCCGATACGAGCAGTACTTC. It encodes CASSWTGPRYEQYF.

DNA for the CDR3: TGTGCCAGCAGGATCCGACAGGGTTATTATGGCTACACCTTC. Protein sequence: CASRIRQGYYGYTF. The V and J genes are TRBV5-6 and TRBJ1-2; 7 nucleotides match TRBD1. Germline assignment: CDR1 SGHDT and CDR2 YYEEEE. V shed 5 bases, J shed 5 bases, and the junction held 9 bases outside the gene matches. The CDR3 loop spans 14 amino acids.

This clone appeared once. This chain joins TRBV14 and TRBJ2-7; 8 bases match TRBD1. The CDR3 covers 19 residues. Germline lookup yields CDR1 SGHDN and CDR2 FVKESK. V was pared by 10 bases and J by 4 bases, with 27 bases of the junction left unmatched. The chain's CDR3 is CAIPGPTGTGDYGGYEQYF. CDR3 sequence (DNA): TGTGCCATCCCAGGACCAACCGGGACAGGCGACTATGGTGGGTACGAGCAGTACTTC.

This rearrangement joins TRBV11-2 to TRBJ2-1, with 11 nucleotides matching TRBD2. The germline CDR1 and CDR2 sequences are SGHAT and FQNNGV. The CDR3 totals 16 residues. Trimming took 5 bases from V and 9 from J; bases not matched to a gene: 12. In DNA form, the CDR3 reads TGTGCCAGCAGCCCATCCCCAACTAGCGGGAGAGGTGAGCAGTTCTTC. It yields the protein CASSPSPTSGRGEQFF. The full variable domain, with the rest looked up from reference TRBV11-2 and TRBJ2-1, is EAGVAQSPRYKIIEKRQSVAFWCNPISGHATLYWYQQILGQGPKLLIQFQNNGVVDDSQLPKDRFSAERLKGVDSTLKIQPAKLEDSAVYLCASSPSPTSGRGEQFFGPGTRLTVL.